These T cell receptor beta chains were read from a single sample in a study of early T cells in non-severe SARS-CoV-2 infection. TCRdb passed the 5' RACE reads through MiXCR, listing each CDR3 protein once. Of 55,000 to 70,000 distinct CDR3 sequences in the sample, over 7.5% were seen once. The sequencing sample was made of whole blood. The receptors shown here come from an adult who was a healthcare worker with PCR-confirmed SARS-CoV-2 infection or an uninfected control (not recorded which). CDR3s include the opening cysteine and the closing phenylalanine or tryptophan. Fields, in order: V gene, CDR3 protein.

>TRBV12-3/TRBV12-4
CASSLWDFTPNTQYF
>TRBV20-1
CSATRQGSTDTQYF
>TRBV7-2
CASTTSGRAKNEQFF
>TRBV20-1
CSAQGHVLAKNIQYF
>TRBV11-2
CASSFRLEVQYF
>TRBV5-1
CASSVESTGELFF
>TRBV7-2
CASSSRTGSEQYF
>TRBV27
CASSWTGRGQKNIQYF
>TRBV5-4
CASSLDYPNTGELFF
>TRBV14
CASSQVRKVGEQFF
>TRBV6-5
CASSHRGFGETQYF
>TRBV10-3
CAVGTLSSGANVLTF
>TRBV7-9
CVSSLAGGTYEQYF
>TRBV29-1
CSVIRAGITYEQYF
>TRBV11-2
CASSLGTGRAGYTF
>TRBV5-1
CASSNGQAQETQYF
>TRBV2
CASRAGQGVGQPQHF
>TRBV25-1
CASSGTLAGGQLYEQYF
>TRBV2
CASTLVGDEQYF
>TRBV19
CASSERTAPYEQYF
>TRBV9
CASSVTGLGEKLFF
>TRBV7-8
CASSRWELAGFSGANVLTF
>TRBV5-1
CASSLEGTDTQYF
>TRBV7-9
CASSLTANNEQFF
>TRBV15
CATQTQGKGSYNEQFF
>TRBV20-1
CSARDSRGSQPQHF
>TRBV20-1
CSARKSSAPTGELFF
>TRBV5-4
CASSLTGIRSTDTQYF
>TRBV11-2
CASSFSIEQFF
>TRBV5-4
CASSEGHLLAKNIQYF
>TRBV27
CASSFTDSYNEQFF
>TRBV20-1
CSATGTGFGYTF
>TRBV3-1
CASSQDSGPVDEQYF
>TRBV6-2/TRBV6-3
CASTTRRGGETQYF
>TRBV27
CASSLLSSYEQYF
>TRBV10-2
CASSRDRNNQPQHF
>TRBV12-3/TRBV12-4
CASSTGTGRAFF
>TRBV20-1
CSASLRTSGSKDEQYF
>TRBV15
CATSTRGDTIYF
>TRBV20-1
CSARAGLAGGQNEQYF
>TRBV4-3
CASSQDIAGGGSYNEQFF
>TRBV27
CASSRFGEPDQPQHF
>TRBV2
CASSGGGTRGTEAFF
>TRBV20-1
CSARRAEFLYEQYF
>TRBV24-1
CATSDPGFAGPNTGELFF
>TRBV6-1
CASSEKAAYGYTF
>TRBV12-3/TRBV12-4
CASTLTGKYGYTF
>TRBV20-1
CSATRTSSYEQYF
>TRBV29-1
CSVRASGANVLTF
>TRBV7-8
CASSSRGGLAGYEQYF
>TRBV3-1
CASSQGGGSGSPLHF
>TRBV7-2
CASSFRFGGETQYF
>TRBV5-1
CASSAGDYSYQETQYF